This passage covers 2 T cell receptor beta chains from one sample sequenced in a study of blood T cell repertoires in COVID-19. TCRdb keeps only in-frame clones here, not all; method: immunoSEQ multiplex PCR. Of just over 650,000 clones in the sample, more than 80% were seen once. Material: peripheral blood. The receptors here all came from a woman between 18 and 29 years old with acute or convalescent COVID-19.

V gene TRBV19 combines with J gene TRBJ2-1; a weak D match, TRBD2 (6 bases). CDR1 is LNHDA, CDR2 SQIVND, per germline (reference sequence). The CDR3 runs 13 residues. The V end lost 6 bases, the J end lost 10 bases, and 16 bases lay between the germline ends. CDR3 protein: CASRTTGSGEQFF. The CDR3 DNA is TGTGCCAGTAGGACGACGGGGAGCGGGGAGCAGTTCTTC.

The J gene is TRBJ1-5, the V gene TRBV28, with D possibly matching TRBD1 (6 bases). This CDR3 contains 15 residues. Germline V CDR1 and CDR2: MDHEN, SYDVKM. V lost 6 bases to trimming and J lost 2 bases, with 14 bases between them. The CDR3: CASRTGQMGNQPQHF. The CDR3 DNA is TGTGCCAGCAGAACCGGACAGATGGGCAATCAGCCCCAGCATTTT.